This passage covers 3 T cell receptor beta chains from one sample sequenced in a study of CD8 T cells in ankylosing spondylitis. TCRdb recomputed calls from the 5' RACE reads with MiXCR, one row per CDR3 protein. Of 200,000 to 300,000 distinct CDR3 sequences in the sample, 7.5% to 9% are singletons; the top ten hold 6.5% to 7%. The sample taken for sequencing was blood, either unsorted or a sorted T cell fraction (not recorded which). These TCRs come from a male donor with ankylosing spondylitis or in good health (not recorded which).

This clonotype was seen ten or more times. The chain employs TRBV5-1 and TRBJ2-7, with a weak D call TRBD1 (5 bases). Trimming left V 3 bases short and J 2 bases short, with 9 bases between. CDR3 size: 13 residues. Germline assignment: CDR1 SGHRS and CDR2 YFSETQ. CDR3 bases: TGCGCCAGCAGCTCCGGACATACCTACGAGCAGTACTTC. Protein sequence: CASSSGHTYEQYF.

The table lists this clonotype with many counts. This chain links TRBV3-1 with TRBJ1-2; D remains unclear. This CDR3 region has 13 residues. The ends were cut back, 0 bases at V and 7 bases at J, with 9 bases in the middle. Looked up from germline, CDR1 is LGHDT and CDR2 is YNNKEL (reference sequence). Written as DNA, the CDR3 is TGTGCCAGCAGCCAAGAAAGACTGAGTGGCTACACCTTC. Its translation is CASSQERLSGYTF.

In this sample, this clonotype turned up many times. The chain joins TRBV4-1 to TRBJ1-3; tentatively, D is TRBD1 (6 bases). The CDR3 sequence is 15 residues long. Trimming left V 1 base short and J 6 bases short, with 13 bases between. The germline gives CDR1 MGHRA, CDR2 YSYEKL. The CDR3 coding sequence is TGCGCCAGCAGCCAAGTCGGCAGGGGAGAAAACACCATATATTTT. Amino acid sequence: CASSQVGRGENTIYF.